This T cell receptor beta chain was observed in a study of cytomegalovirus exposure and HLA in healthy donors. At the level of the study: Ancestry clustering placed more than 65% of approximately 370 genotyped donors in the Caucasian-associated cluster.

Vbeta (60) and Jbeta (13) primers were used in the PCR. Using immunoSEQ multiplex PCR, the repertoire was profiled, and TCRdb retains in-frame clones only, with some absent. Of about 180,000 clones detected, 65% to 80% appear once; the ten largest clones hold less than 2.5%. Trimming left V 4 bases short and J 3 bases short, with 16 bases between. The germline V gene encodes CDR1 SGHTA and CDR2 FQGNSA. The CDR3 is made up of 15 amino acids. The rearrangement joins TRBV7-2 to TRBJ2-7; the D gene is possibly TRBD1 (5 bases). Material: PBMCs. The sequence derives from a woman aged 30 to 39 in good health and CMV-seropositive. The CDR3 region has the DNA TGTGCCAGCAGCTCCACAGGAACCGTCAACTACGAGCAGTACTTC. This codes for CASSSTGTVNYEQYF.